The rows below give T cell receptor beta chains drawn from one sample of a study of PD-L1 blockade in urothelial cancer. TCRdb keeps only in-frame clones here, not all; method: immunoSEQ multiplex PCR. Found here are a few hundred clones, roughly 30% of them singletons; the top ten hold about 12%. The specimen was tumor tissue, collected before atezolizumab (anti-PD-L1) treatment. These receptors came from a man over 45 with urothelial cancer. Both conserved end residues are part of each CDR3. The order of the fields is J gene, V gene, D gene, clone size, CDR3 protein, CDR3 DNA. D genes are given only for firm matches. Expanded clones are given a class, and other clones once, few, many or no size at all.

J: TRBJ2-7
V: TRBV11-3
D: NA
size: medium-sized
CDR3: CASSFVGGSYEQYF
DNA: TGTGCCAGCAGCTTCGTCGGGGGCTCCTACGAGCAGTACTTC

J: TRBJ1-2
V: TRBV19
D: NA
size: NA
CDR3: CASSIVRGRDYGYTF
DNA: TGTGCCAGTAGTATAGTTCGGGGGCGAGACTATGGCTACACCTTC

J: TRBJ2-1
V: TRBV11-3
D: NA
size: NA
CDR3: CASSLVARTSSYNEQFF
DNA: TGTGCCAGCAGCTTAGTAGCTAGAACGAGCTCCTACAATGAGCAGTTCTTC

J: TRBJ2-1
V: TRBV5-1
D: NA
size: few
CDR3: CASSADLTGYNEQFF
DNA: TGCGCCAGCAGCGCGGACCTAACAGGCTACAATGAGCAGTTCTTC

J: TRBJ1-3
V: TRBV12-5
D: NA
size: NA
CDR3: CASTLKGSGTGNTIYF
DNA: TGTGCCAGCACCTTAAAGGGATCTGGAACTGGAAACACCATATATTTT

J: TRBJ2-7
V: TRBV18
D: TRBD1
size: NA
CDR3: CASSQGQGAPYEQYF
DNA: TGTGCCAGCTCACAGGGACAGGGGGCCCCCTACGAGCAGTACTTC

J: TRBJ1-2
V: TRBV6-8
D: NA
size: NA
CDR3: CASRTGPSNYGYTF
DNA: TGTGCCAGCAGGACAGGACCGTCTAACTATGGCTACACCTTC

J: TRBJ1-5
V: TRBV4-1
D: NA
size: large
CDR3: CASSQVFSPPAPNHQPQHF
DNA: TGCGCCAGCAGCCAAGTCTTCTCCCCCCCCGCCCCGAATCATCAGCCCCAGCATTTT

J: TRBJ2-6
V: TRBV28
D: NA
size: NA
CDR3: CASSFWGSGANVLTF
DNA: TGTGCCAGCAGTTTTTGGGGGTCTGGGGCCAACGTCCTGACTTTC

J: TRBJ1-2
V: TRBV6-8
D: NA
size: NA
CDR3: CASSYSRDGALYGYTF
DNA: TGTGCCAGCAGTTACTCGCGGGACGGGGCACTCTATGGCTACACCTTC

J: TRBJ1-3
V: TRBV6-8
D: NA
size: NA
CDR3: CASGTGASGNTIYF
DNA: TGTGCCAGCGGTACTGGCGCCTCTGGAAACACCATATATTTT

J: TRBJ2-7
V: TRBV6-8
D: TRBD1
size: large
CDR3: CASNGQGAGEQYF
DNA: TGTGCCAGCAACGGACAGGGGGCTGGTGAGCAGTACTTC

J: TRBJ2-3
V: TRBV30
D: TRBD2
size: NA
CDR3: CAWTSGGRSTDTQYF
DNA: TGTGCCTGGACTAGCGGGGGGCGGAGCACAGATACGCAGTATTTT

J: TRBJ2-7
V: TRBV11-3
D: TRBD2
size: few
CDR3: CASSLEGLAAYEQYF
DNA: TGTGCCAGCAGCTTAGAGGGACTAGCGGCTTACGAGCAGTACTTC

J: TRBJ1-2
V: TRBV5-1
D: TRBD1
size: few
CDR3: CASSHEGTDYGYTF
DNA: TGCGCCAGCAGCCACGAAGGGACAGACTATGGCTACACCTTC

J: TRBJ2-5
V: TRBV7-6
D: NA
size: few
CDR3: CASSLNWGSKETQYF
DNA: TGTGCCAGCAGCTTAAATTGGGGGTCAAAAGAGACCCAGTACTTC

J: TRBJ1-3
V: TRBV7-6
D: NA
size: medium-sized
CDR3: CASSLAPWTLSGNTIYF
DNA: TGTGCCAGCAGCTTAGCCCCCTGGACTCTCTCTGGAAACACCATATATTTT

J: TRBJ2-7
V: TRBV6-8
D: TRBD2
size: large
CDR3: CASRLTSGGLYEQYF
DNA: TGTGCCAGCAGACTAACTAGCGGGGGCCTCTACGAGCAGTACTTC

J: TRBJ1-1
V: TRBV12-5
D: NA
size: NA
CDR3: CASGFGSHTEAFF
DNA: TGTGCTAGTGGTTTCGGGTCCCACACTGAAGCTTTCTTT

J: TRBJ2-3
V: TRBV30
D: NA
size: NA
CDR3: CAWSVTWGKRTDTQYF
DNA: TGTGCCTGGAGTGTAACGTGGGGTAAGAGGACAGATACGCAGTATTTT

J: TRBJ2-2
V: TRBV6-8
D: NA
size: NA
CDR3: CASSHGGLNTGELFF
DNA: TGTGCCAGCAGCCACGGGGGACTTAACACCGGGGAGCTGTTTTTT

J: TRBJ1-5
V: TRBV19
D: NA
size: few
CDR3: CASTHYSNQPQHF
DNA: TGTGCCAGTACCCACTATAGCAATCAGCCCCAGCATTTT

J: TRBJ2-7
V: TRBV6-8
D: TRBD2
size: NA
CDR3: CASSYGAGGRTYEQYF
DNA: TGTGCCAGCAGTTACGGGGCGGGGGGGCGTACCTACGAGCAGTACTTC

J: TRBJ1-2
V: TRBV19
D: NA
size: NA
CDR3: CASSISVYGYTF
DNA: TGTGCCAGTAGTATATCCGTCTATGGCTACACCTTC

J: TRBJ2-5
V: TRBV19
D: NA
size: once
CDR3: CASSKTVQETQYF
DNA: TGTGCCAGTAGTAAAACTGTTCAAGAGACCCAGTACTTC

J: TRBJ1-3
V: TRBV6-8
D: TRBD1
size: few
CDR3: CASSYDRGSSGNTIYF
DNA: TGTGCCAGCAGTTACGACAGGGGGAGCTCTGGAAACACCATATATTTT

J: TRBJ2-3
V: TRBV11-3
D: TRBD2
size: medium-sized
CDR3: CASSLVAGAWDTQYF
DNA: TGTGCCAGCAGCTTAGTAGCGGGAGCTTGGGATACGCAGTATTTT

J: TRBJ1-4
V: TRBV6-8
D: NA
size: large
CDR3: CASSELTRGKLFF
DNA: TGTGCCAGCAGTGAGCTGACGCGTGGAAAACTGTTTTTT

J: TRBJ2-2
V: TRBV4-1
D: NA
size: NA
CDR3: CASSNPRGPGELFF
DNA: TGCGCCAGCAGCAACCCTCGGGGACCCGGGGAGCTGTTTTTT

J: TRBJ2-7
V: TRBV30
D: NA
size: NA
CDR3: CAWSVGDHEQYF
DNA: TGTGCCTGGAGTGTAGGGGATCACGAGCAGTACTTC

J: TRBJ1-1
V: TRBV30
D: NA
size: NA
CDR3: CAWSVGGNEAFF
DNA: TGTGCCTGGAGTGTAGGGGGAAATGAAGCTTTCTTT

J: TRBJ2-2
V: TRBV19
D: NA
size: NA
CDR3: CASSIGLTGELFF
DNA: TGTGCCAGTAGTATAGGTCTCACCGGGGAGCTGTTTTTT

J: TRBJ2-2
V: TRBV19
D: TRBD1
size: once
CDR3: CASDRGLNTGELFF
DNA: TGTGCCAGTGACAGGGGACTGAACACCGGGGAGCTGTTTTTT

J: TRBJ2-3
V: TRBV7-4
D: NA
size: NA
CDR3: CASNRGRSTDTQYF
DNA: TGTGCCAGCAACCGTGGCAGGAGCACAGATACGCAGTATTTT

J: TRBJ2-7
V: TRBV6-8
D: TRBD1
size: large
CDR3: CASSTGDLEQYF
DNA: TGTGCCAGCAGTACAGGGGACCTGGAGCAGTACTTC

J: TRBJ2-3
V: TRBV11-3
D: NA
size: few
CDR3: CASSLVPRGTDTQYF
DNA: TGTGCCAGCAGCTTAGTCCCGAGGGGTACAGATACGCAGTATTTT

J: TRBJ1-6
V: TRBV19
D: NA
size: few
CDR3: CASTLIGVNSPLHF
DNA: TGTGCCAGTACCCTCATCGGTGTCAATTCACCCCTCCACTTT

J: TRBJ1-1
V: TRBV29-1
D: NA
size: once
CDR3: CSVQQATNTEAFF
DNA: TGCAGCGTGCAACAGGCGACGAACACTGAAGCTTTCTTT

J: TRBJ2-1
V: TRBV9
D: NA
size: large
CDR3: CASSVAGRNEQFF
DNA: TGTGCCAGCAGCGTAGCAGGGCGGAATGAGCAGTTCTTC

J: TRBJ1-4
V: TRBV28
D: TRBD1
size: NA
CDR3: CASSLWPQGQGGLFATNEKLFF
DNA: TGTGCCAGCAGTTTGTGGCCTCAGGGACAGGGGGGCCTTTTCGCAACTAATGAAAAACTGTTTTTT

J: TRBJ1-4
V: TRBV18
D: NA
size: NA
CDR3: CASSPYARQVNEKLFF
DNA: TGTGCCAGCTCACCATATGCTCGACAGGTTAATGAAAAACTGTTTTTT

J: TRBJ2-3
V: TRBV18
D: NA
size: NA
CDR3: CASSPSRGGTDTQYF
DNA: TGTGCCAGCTCACCGTCGAGGGGGGGGACAGATACGCAGTATTTT

J: TRBJ2-7
V: TRBV10-2
D: NA
size: few
CDR3: CASSVGGIGYEQYF
DNA: TGCGCCAGCAGTGTAGGGGGAATTGGGTACGAGCAGTACTTC

J: TRBJ2-2
V: TRBV11-3
D: TRBD1
size: large
CDR3: CASRSEGQEISGELFF
DNA: TGTGCCAGCAGGAGTGAGGGACAGGAGATTAGCGGGGAGCTGTTTTTT

J: TRBJ2-1
V: TRBV19
D: NA
size: NA
CDR3: CASSIQRGRGYNEQFF
DNA: TGTGCCAGTAGTATACAACGTGGGAGGGGGTACAATGAGCAGTTCTTC

J: TRBJ1-1
V: TRBV11-3
D: NA
size: medium-sized
CDR3: CASRDRMSGVNTEAFF
DNA: TGTGCCAGCAGGGACCGAATGTCCGGGGTGAACACTGAAGCTTTCTTT

J: TRBJ1-5
V: TRBV6-8
D: NA
size: large
CDR3: CASMGDLRQPQHF
DNA: TGTGCCAGCATGGGGGATCTCCGTCAGCCCCAGCATTTT

J: TRBJ2-3
V: TRBV9
D: TRBD2
size: few
CDR3: CASSAMITSGRSTDTQYF
DNA: TGTGCCAGCAGCGCCATGATTACTAGCGGAAGGAGCACAGATACGCAGTATTTT

J: TRBJ1-6
V: TRBV6-8
D: TRBD1
size: NA
CDR3: CASSSRGGANSPLHF
DNA: TGTGCCAGCAGTTCTCGAGGGGGCGCCAATTCACCCCTCCACTTT

J: TRBJ2-1
V: TRBV6-8
D: TRBD2
size: few
CDR3: CASRATSGSTTYNEQFF
DNA: TGTGCCAGCAGAGCTACTAGCGGGAGCACGACCTACAATGAGCAGTTCTTC

J: TRBJ2-5
V: TRBV28
D: TRBD2
size: large
CDR3: CASSSTRTSGETQYF
DNA: TGTGCCAGCAGTTCCACGAGGACTAGCGGTGAGACCCAGTACTTC

J: TRBJ1-1
V: TRBV30
D: NA
size: NA
CDR3: CAWINMMNTEAFF
DNA: TGTGCCTGGATTAACATGATGAACACTGAAGCTTTCTTT

J: TRBJ1-1
V: TRBV6-8
D: TRBD1
size: few
CDR3: CAISVGQGVSGTEAFF
DNA: TGTGCCATCAGTGTGGGACAGGGGGTAAGTGGCACTGAAGCTTTCTTT

J: TRBJ2-7
V: TRBV11-3
D: NA
size: NA
CDR3: CASSLTQGYYEQYF
DNA: TGTGCCAGCAGCTTAACCCAGGGATACTACGAGCAGTACTTC